The 27 T cell receptor beta chains listed next were all sequenced from one sample in a study of T cells in Graves' hyperthyroidism and ophthalmopathy. The TCR beta CDR3 regions underwent amplification using RNA transcripts as the source. First-round RT-PCR targeting the TCR CDR3 was performed with the HTBI primer set. TCRdb fed the multiplex PCR reads into MiXCR, producing one record per CDR3 protein. The sample shows around 430,000 distinct CDR3 sequences, about 16% of them seen only once. The sample taken for sequencing was blood. The receptor set was obtained from a woman in her 30s with Graves' hyperthyroidism.

The J gene is TRBJ1-5, the V gene TRBV19; D is perhaps TRBD1 (5 bases). Germline CDR1 is LNHDA and CDR2 is SQIVND (reference sequence). With 4 bases removed from V and 0 bases from J, the gap between germline ends came to 25 bases. The CDR3 has 20 amino acids. CDR3 sequence: CASSKDKFRTQSYSNQPQHF. Written as DNA, the CDR3 is TGTGCCAGTAGTAAGGACAAATTCAGAACCCAGTCTTATAGCAATCAGCCCCAGCATTTT. The full variable domain, its missing parts supplied by reference TRBV19 and TRBJ1-5, is DGGITQSPKYLFRKEGQNVTLSCEQNLNHDAMYWYRQDPGQGLRLIYYSQIVNDFQKGDIAEGYSVSREKKESFPLTVTSAQKNPTAFYLCASSKDKFRTQSYSNQPQHFGDGTRLSIL.

This clonotype was recorded many times. The chain combines TRBV24-1 with TRBJ1-1; the D gene is possibly TRBD1 (5 bases). CDR1 is KGHDR and CDR2 is SFDVKD in the germline V gene. The CDR3 sequence is 15 residues long. Trimming pared 7 bases from V and 5 bases from J, leaving 19 bases between. The CDR3 DNA reads as TGTGCCACCAGGGGCTTTGCAGGGACGAGAACTGAAGCTTTCTTT. It encodes CATRGFAGTRTEAFF.

This clonotype was seen a few times. The chain uses TRBV27 and TRBJ2-2, with D tentatively TRBD1 or TRBD2 (5 bases each). The germline gives CDR1 MNHEY, CDR2 SMNVEV (reference sequence). CDR3 size: 13 residues. V was cut by 3 bases and J by 5 bases, with 7 bases left in between. DNA of the CDR3: TGTGCCAGCAGTTTCGAGGGGACCGGGGAGCTGTTTTTT. The encoded protein is CASSFEGTGELFF.

This chain joins TRBV2 and TRBJ2-5; a weak D match, TRBD1 (5 bases). CDR1 is SNHLY, CDR2 FYNNEI, per germline. Trimming took off 7 bases at V and 5 bases at J, with 14 bases between the two ends. This CDR3 contains 13 residues. The chain's CDR3 is CASTNGPGETQYF. In nucleotides, the CDR3 is TGTGCCAGCACCAACGGGCCAGGGGAGACCCAGTACTTC.

This clonotype was recorded a few times. The gene calls are TRBV27 and TRBJ1-1, with D uncertain. Germline-derived CDR1 and CDR2 are MNHEY and SMNVEV (reference sequence). CDR3 length: 15 amino acids. The V and J ends lost 7 bases and 1 base respectively, with 16 bases between them. The CDR3 bases are TGTGCCAGCACCGCCCCGGGAGTTGAGAACACTGAAGCTTTCTTT. Its protein is CASTAPGVENTEAFF.

This clonotype appeared a few times. The V and J genes are TRBV6-5 and TRBJ2-7, with D maybe TRBD1 (6 bases). Between the trimmed V and J ends, which lost 0 bases and 2 bases, there was a span of 11 bases. CDR1 and CDR2 from the germline V gene are MNHEY and SVGAGI. The CDR3 loop spans 15 amino acids. The CDR3 coding sequence is TGTGCCAGCAGTTACTCGACTTACAGGGCCTACGAGCAGTACTTC. Translation: CASSYSTYRAYEQYF.

The rearrangement joins TRBV7-3 to TRBJ2-1; D is uncertain. Germline V CDR1 and CDR2: SGHTA, FQGTGA. V was trimmed by 3 bases and J by 12 bases, leaving 18 bases between them. This CDR3 region has 14 residues. The CDR3 here is CASSFAGPYTVQFF. The CDR3 DNA is TGTGCCAGCAGCTTCGCCGGGCCCTACACCGTGCAGTTCTTC.

This clonotype was seen at least ten times. The V gene is TRBV5-1, the J gene TRBJ2-5; D is undetermined. The CDR3 runs 14 residues. In germline, CDR1 is SGHRS, CDR2 YFSETQ. V lost 0 bases, J lost 2 bases, and 8 bases lay in between. This CDR3 reads CASSLDRAQETQYF. The CDR3 DNA sequence: TGCGCCAGCAGCTTGGATCGGGCTCAAGAGACCCAGTACTTC. The whole variable domain, remainder taken from reference TRBV5-1 and TRBJ2-5, is KAGVTQTPRYLIKTRGQQVTLSCSPISGHRSVSWYQQTPGQGLQFLFEYFSETQRNKGNFPGRFSGRQFSNSRSEMNVSTLELGDSALYLCASSLDRAQETQYFGPGTRLLVL.

The chain links TRBV4-1 to TRBJ2-1, with D tentatively TRBD2 (5 bases). V lost 0 bases, J lost 11 bases, and 11 bases lay in between. The CDR3 has 13 amino acids. Germline V gene lookup returns CDR1 MGHRA and CDR2 YSYEKL. CDR3 sequence (DNA): TGCGCCAGCAGCCAAGAGAGAGCGGTCCAGCAGTTCTTC. Translation gives CASSQERAVQQFF.

This sequence joins TRBV12-3 or TRBV12-4 and TRBJ2-5, with 11 bases matching TRBD2. The CDR3 consists of 16 residues. V lost 5 bases, J lost 5 bases, and 10 bases stayed unmatched. The CDR3 protein is CASSHGLAGNAETQYF. As DNA, the CDR3 is TGTGCCAGCAGTCACGGACTAGCGGGCAACGCCGAGACCCAGTACTTC.

This chain uses TRBV19 with TRBJ2-1, with 7 bases identical to TRBD2. CDR1 LNHDA and CDR2 SQIVND come from the germline V gene (reference sequence). The CDR3 covers 14 residues. Trimming took 8 bases from V and 2 from J; bases not matched to a gene: 6. CDR3 in amino acids: CASGGREAYNEQFF. DNA of the CDR3: TGTGCCAGTGGCGGGAGAGAAGCCTACAATGAGCAGTTCTTC. The full variable domain, with the rest looked up from reference TRBV19 and TRBJ2-1, is DGGITQSPKYLFRKEGQNVTLSCEQNLNHDAMYWYRQDPGQGLRLIYYSQIVNDFQKGDIAEGYSVSREKKESFPLTVTSAQKNPTAFYLCASGGREAYNEQFFGPGTRLTVL.

Turning to this clonotype: A much larger clone is a single base away; this may be a read error. V usage is TRBV2 and J usage is TRBJ2-3, with D perhaps matching TRBD1 (5 bases). The ends were cut back, 5 bases at V and 5 bases at J, with 11 bases in the middle. This CDR3 spans 13 amino acids. In germline, CDR1 is SNHLY, CDR2 FYNNEI. The CDR3 is CASSKVREDTQYF. DNA for the CDR3: TGTGCCAGCAGTAAAGTCAGGGAAGATACGCAGTATTTT.

The sample holds many counts of this clonotype. J is TRBJ1-1 and V is TRBV9; tentative D call: TRBD1 (6 bases). Germline CDR1 is SGDLS and CDR2 is YYNGEE. The CDR3 consists of 16 residues. V dropped 1 base and J dropped 1 base, with 14 bases sitting between them. CDR3 sequence: CASSVLSGRGNTEAFF. Here the CDR3 DNA reads TGTGCCAGCAGCGTATTGTCTGGCAGGGGGAACACTGAAGCTTTCTTT.

Of note for this clonotype: Given a much more abundant clone one base away, this may be a read error. DNA of the CDR3: TGTGCCTGGGACCGGGGGGTGGTTAAGGAAGCTTTCTTT. This encodes CAWDRGVVKEAFF. The chain uses TRBV30 and TRBJ1-1; D may be TRBD1 (5 bases). V was clipped by 5 bases and J by 8 bases, with 18 bases between them. From germline, CDR1 is GTSNPN and CDR2 SVGIG (reference sequence). CDR3 length: 13 residues.

The rearrangement joins TRBV18 to TRBJ2-1, with TRBD2 as a possible D gene (5 bases). The CDR3 contains 15 residues. V dropped 0 bases and J dropped 3 bases, with 9 bases sitting between them. Germline lookup yields CDR1 KGHSH and CDR2 LQKENI. Here the CDR3 DNA reads TGTGCCAGCTCACCACCCGGACTCTACTACAATGAGCAGTTCTTC. It codes for CASSPPGLYYNEQFF.

This clonotype appeared a few times. This chain connects TRBV3-1 to TRBJ2-1; TRBD2 is a possible D gene (6 bases). With 2 bases removed from V and 0 bases from J, the gap between germline ends came to 14 bases. Germline lookup yields CDR1 LGHDT and CDR2 YNNKEL (reference sequence). This CDR3 contains 17 residues. The chain's CDR3 is CASSQNVRSGSYNEQFF. The CDR3 DNA follows: TGTGCCAGCAGCCAAAACGTCCGTAGCGGCTCCTACAATGAGCAGTTCTTC.

This clonotype was found many times. In DNA form, the CDR3 reads TGCGCCAGCAGCTTAACAGTGAACACCGGGGAGCTGTTTTTT. Translating gives CASSLTVNTGELFF. V and J are TRBV5-1 and TRBJ2-2; D uncertain. Trimming shortened V by 2 bases and J by 1 base, and 6 bases separated the two germline ends. The CDR3 has 14 amino acids. CDR1 and CDR2 from the germline V gene are SGHRS and YFSETQ.

This clonotype has a count of ten or more. V and J are TRBV20-1 and TRBJ2-7, with 7 bases fitting TRBD2. Per germline, CDR1 DFQATT and CDR2 SNEGSKA (reference sequence). V trimming: 3 bases; J trimming: 3 bases; junction bases outside the gene matches: 2. The length of the CDR3 is 12 residues. The CDR3 DNA reads as TGCAGTGCTAGCGGGAGGAGCTACGAGCAGTACTTC. It yields the protein CSASGRSYEQYF.

This clonotype appeared many times. The CDR3 DNA is TGTGCCAGCAGCAATTTAGCGGGAGCAGATACGCAGTATTTT. This sequence encodes CASSNLAGADTQYF. The chain couples TRBV13 to TRBJ2-3; the match to TRBD2 covers 9 bases. This CDR3 spans 14 amino acids. V dropped 5 bases and J dropped 4; count of bases not matched to a gene: 4. Germline lookup yields CDR1 PRHDT and CDR2 FYEKMQ (reference sequence).

In its sample, this clonotype was seen many times. This chain joins TRBV6-1 and TRBJ2-7, with TRBD1 matching over 7 bases. Trimming cost V 6 bases and J 0 bases; bases outside gene matches: 2. Germline CDR1 reads MNHNS; CDR2 reads SASEGT. CDR3 length: 13 residues. CDR3 nucleotides: TGTGCCAGCAGCTGGGACAGCTCCTACGAGCAGTACTTC. Translating gives CASSWDSSYEQYF.

This clonotype was picked up a small number of times. DNA of the CDR3: TGTGCCAGCAGTTCCATCGACAGGGGAGCCACCGGGGAGCTGTTTTTT. Translation: CASSSIDRGATGELFF. The chain couples TRBV28 to TRBJ2-2, with 8 positions matching TRBD1. V lost 4 bases and J lost 4; bases outside the gene matches: 8. CDR3 size: 16 residues. Germline-derived CDR1 and CDR2 are MDHEN and SYDVKM.

This clonotype was seen ten or more times. The gene calls are TRBV3-1 and TRBJ2-1, with 11 bases aligning to TRBD2. The V gene's germline CDR1 is LGHDT and CDR2 YNNKEL (reference sequence). The J segment lost 9 bases and the V segment lost 1 base, leaving 11 bases of the junction unmatched. This CDR3 has 17 amino acids. The CDR3: CASSQAGTSGRESEQFF. The CDR3 bases are TGTGCCAGCAGCCAAGCCGGGACTAGCGGCCGGGAGAGTGAGCAGTTCTTC.

The V call is TRBV9, the J call TRBJ1-1; unclear D gene. CDR3 length: 14 amino acids. CDR1 SGDLS and CDR2 YYNGEE come from the germline V gene. Trimming shortened V by 0 bases and J by 0 bases, and 6 bases separated the two germline ends. The CDR3 region is CASSVEPMNTEAFF. In DNA, the CDR3 is TGTGCCAGCAGCGTAGAACCAATGAACACTGAAGCTTTCTTT.

Points on this clonotype: A much larger clone differs from this one at a single base, so this may be a read error. Here the CDR3 DNA reads TGCAGTGCTAGGGGGGACAGGGCAGAGACCCAGTTCTTC. This sequence encodes CSARGDRAETQFF. This chain uses TRBV20-1 with TRBJ2-5; 9 nucleotides line up with TRBD1. The last part of the DNA fits TRBJ2-1 better; the J call may be wrong. Germline loops: CDR1 DFQATT, CDR2 SNEGSKA (reference sequence). The CDR3 covers 13 residues.

At least ten counts were recorded for this clonotype. This chain connects TRBV5-1 to TRBJ2-2, with a weak D call TRBD1 (6 bases). V lost 0 bases, J lost 3 bases, and 9 bases lay in between. Germline V gene lookup returns CDR1 SGHRS and CDR2 YFSETQ. The CDR3 covers 15 residues. The CDR3 reads CASSLVSGDTGELFF. CDR3 DNA sequence: TGCGCCAGCAGCTTGGTTTCAGGGGACACCGGGGAGCTGTTTTTT.

This clonotype has only a few counts. The chain has TRBV28 and TRBJ2-2, with a weak D call TRBD1 (7 bases). The CDR3 loop spans 16 amino acids. CDR1 and CDR2 from the germline V gene are MDHEN and SYDVKM. V lost 5 bases to trimming and J lost 0 bases, with 13 bases between them. CDR3 coding DNA: TGTGCCAGCAGTCCTCGGGGGACAGCGAACACCGGGGAGCTGTTTTTT. This encodes CASSPRGTANTGELFF.

The chain links TRBV20-1 to TRBJ1-2; D perhaps matches TRBD1 (5 bases). Germline V gene sequence: CDR1 DFQATT, CDR2 SNEGSKA (reference sequence). Trimming removed 0 bases from V and 4 bases from J, with 12 bases in between. CDR3 length equals 14 residues. Here the CDR3 DNA reads TGCAGTGCTAGAGATCTCGGGGGTATCTATGGCTACACCTTC. Amino acid sequence: CSARDLGGIYGYTF.